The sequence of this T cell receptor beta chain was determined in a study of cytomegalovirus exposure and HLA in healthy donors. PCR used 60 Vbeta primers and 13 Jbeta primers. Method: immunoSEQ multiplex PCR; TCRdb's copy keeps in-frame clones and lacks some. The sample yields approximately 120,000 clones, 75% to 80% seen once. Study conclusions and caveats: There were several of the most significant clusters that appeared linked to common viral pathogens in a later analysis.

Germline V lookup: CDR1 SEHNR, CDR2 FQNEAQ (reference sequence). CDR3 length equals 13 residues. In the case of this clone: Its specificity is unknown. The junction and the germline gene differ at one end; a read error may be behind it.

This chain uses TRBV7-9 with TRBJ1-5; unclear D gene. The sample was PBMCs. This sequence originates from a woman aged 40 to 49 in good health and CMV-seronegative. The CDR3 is CASSLSGDQPRHF. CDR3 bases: TGTGCCAGCAGCTTATCCGGGGATCAGCCCCGGCATTTT.